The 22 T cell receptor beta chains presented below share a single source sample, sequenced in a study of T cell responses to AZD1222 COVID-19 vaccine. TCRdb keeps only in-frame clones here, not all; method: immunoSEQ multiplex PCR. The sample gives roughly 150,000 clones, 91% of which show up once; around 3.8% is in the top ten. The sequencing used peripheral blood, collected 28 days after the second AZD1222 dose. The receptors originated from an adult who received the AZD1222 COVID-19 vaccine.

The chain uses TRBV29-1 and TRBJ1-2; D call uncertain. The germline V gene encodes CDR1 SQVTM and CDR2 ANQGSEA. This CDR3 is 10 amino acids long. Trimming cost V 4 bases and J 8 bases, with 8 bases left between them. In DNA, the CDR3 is TGCAGCGTTGGACGTGAGGGCTACACCTTC. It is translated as CSVGREGYTF.

The CDR3, as DNA: TGCGCCAGCAGCACTACAGGGGGCCGGAACACTGAAGCTTTCTTT. Residues: CASSTTGGRNTEAFF. The genes are TRBV5-1 and TRBJ1-1, with 9 bases fitting TRBD1. CDR3 length: 15 residues. Germline V CDR1 and CDR2: SGHRS, YFSETQ. V shed 4 bases, J shed 1 base, and the junction held 5 bases outside the gene matches.

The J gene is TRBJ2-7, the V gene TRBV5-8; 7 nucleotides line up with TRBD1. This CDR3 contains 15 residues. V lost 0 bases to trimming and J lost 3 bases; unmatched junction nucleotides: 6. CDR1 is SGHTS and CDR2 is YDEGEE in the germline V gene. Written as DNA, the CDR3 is TGTGCCAGCAGCTTGGTTAGGACAGGTGACTACGAGCAGTACTTC. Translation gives CASSLVRTGDYEQYF.

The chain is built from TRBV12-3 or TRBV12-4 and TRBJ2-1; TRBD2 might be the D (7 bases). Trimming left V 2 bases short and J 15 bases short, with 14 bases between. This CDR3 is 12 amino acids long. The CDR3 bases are TGTGCCAGCAGTTTACGGGGGGCCTATGGGTTCTTC. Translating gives CASSLRGAYGFF.

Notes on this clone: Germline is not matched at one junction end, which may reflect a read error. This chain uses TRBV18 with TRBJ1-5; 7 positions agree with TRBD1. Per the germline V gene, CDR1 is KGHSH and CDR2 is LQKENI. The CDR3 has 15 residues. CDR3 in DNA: TGTGCCAGCTCGCCGACAACCGGACATGGGGACAGAAGAGATTTT. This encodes CASSPTTGHGDRRDF.

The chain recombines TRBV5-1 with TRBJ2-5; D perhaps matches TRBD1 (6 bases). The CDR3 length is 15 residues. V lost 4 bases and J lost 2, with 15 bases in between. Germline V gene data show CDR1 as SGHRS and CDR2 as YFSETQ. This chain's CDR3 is CASSLVRDNQETQYF. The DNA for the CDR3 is TGCGCCAGCAGCCTCGTAAGGGACAATCAAGAGACCCAGTACTTC.

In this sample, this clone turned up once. The CDR3 coding sequence is TGTGCCAGCAGCTTCTTACGAGGGGCCCAAGAGACCCAGTACTTC. It encodes CASSFLRGAQETQYF. The V call is TRBV11-3, the J call TRBJ2-5, with D tentatively TRBD1 or TRBD2 (5 bases each). CDR1 and CDR2 from the germline V gene are SGHNT and YENEEA. Deletions cut 3 bases from V and 1 base from J, with 12 bases between. This CDR3 has 15 residues.

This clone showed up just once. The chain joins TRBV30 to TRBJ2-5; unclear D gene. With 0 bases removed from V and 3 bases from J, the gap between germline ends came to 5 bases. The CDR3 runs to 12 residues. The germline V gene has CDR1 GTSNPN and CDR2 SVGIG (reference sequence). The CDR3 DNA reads TGTGCCTGGAGTGTACAGAAAGAGACCCAGTACTTC. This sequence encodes CAWSVQKETQYF.

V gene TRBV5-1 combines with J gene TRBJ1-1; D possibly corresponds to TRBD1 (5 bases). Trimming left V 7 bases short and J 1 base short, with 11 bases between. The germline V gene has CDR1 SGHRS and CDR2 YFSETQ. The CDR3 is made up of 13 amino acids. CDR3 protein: CASGDGGNTEAFF. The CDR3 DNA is TGCGCCAGCGGCGATGGGGGGAACACTGAAGCTTTCTTT. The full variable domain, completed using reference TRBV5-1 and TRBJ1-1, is KAGVTQTPRYLIKTRGQQVTLSCSPISGHRSVSWYQQTPGQGLQFLFEYFSETQRNKGNFPGRFSGRQFSNSRSEMNVSTLELGDSALYLCASGDGGNTEAFFGQGTRLTVV.

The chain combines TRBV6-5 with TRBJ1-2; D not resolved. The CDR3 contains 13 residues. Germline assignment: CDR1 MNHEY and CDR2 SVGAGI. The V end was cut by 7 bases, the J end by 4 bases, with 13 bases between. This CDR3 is CASNREPAYGYTF. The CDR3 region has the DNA TGTGCCAGCAACCGGGAACCCGCCTATGGCTACACCTTC.

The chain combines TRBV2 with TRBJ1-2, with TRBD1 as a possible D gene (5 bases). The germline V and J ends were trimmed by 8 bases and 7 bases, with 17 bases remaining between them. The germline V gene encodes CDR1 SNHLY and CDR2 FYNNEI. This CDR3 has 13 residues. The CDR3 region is CASGGEGRGGYTF. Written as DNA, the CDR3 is TGTGCCAGCGGAGGGGAGGGGCGCGGTGGCTACACCTTC.

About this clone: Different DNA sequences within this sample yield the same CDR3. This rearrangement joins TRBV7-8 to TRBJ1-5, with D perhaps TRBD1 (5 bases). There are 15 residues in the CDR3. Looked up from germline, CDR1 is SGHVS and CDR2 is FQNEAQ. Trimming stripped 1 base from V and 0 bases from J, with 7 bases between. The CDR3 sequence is CASSLVDSSNQPQHF. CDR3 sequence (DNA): TGTGCCAGCAGCTTAGTCGACAGTAGCAATCAGCCCCAGCATTTT.

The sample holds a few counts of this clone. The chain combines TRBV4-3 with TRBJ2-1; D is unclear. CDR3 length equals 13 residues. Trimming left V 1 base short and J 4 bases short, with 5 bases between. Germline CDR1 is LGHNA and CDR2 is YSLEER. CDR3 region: CASSQGWYNEQFF. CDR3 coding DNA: TGCGCCAGCAGCCAAGGATGGTACAATGAGCAGTTCTTC.

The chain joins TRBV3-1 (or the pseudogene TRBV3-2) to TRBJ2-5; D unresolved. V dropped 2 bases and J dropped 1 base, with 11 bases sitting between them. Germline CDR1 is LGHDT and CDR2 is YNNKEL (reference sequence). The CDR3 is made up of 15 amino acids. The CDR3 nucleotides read TGTGCCAGCAGCCAAACGCCGGCCCTCCAAGAGACCCAGTACTTC. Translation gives CASSQTPALQETQYF.

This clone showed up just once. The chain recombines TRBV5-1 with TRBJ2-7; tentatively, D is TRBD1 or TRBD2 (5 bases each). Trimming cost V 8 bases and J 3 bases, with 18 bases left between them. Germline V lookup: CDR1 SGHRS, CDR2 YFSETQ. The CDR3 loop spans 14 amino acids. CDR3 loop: CASSPGQPLYEQYF. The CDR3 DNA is TGCGCCAGTAGCCCGGGGCAGCCTCTCTACGAGCAGTACTTC.

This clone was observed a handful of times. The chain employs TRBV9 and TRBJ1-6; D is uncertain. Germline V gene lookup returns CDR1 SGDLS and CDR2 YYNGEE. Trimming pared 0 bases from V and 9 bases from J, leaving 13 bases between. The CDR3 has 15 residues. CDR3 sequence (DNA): TGTGCCAGCAGCGTAGCTGAGGGTGTCTCTTCACCCCTCCACTTT. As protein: CASSVAEGVSSPLHF.

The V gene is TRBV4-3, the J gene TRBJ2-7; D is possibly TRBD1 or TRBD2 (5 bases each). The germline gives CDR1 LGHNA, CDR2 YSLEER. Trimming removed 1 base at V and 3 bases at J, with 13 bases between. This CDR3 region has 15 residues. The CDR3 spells CASSQGGPELYEQYF. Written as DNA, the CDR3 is TGCGCCAGCAGCCAAGGGGGACCCGAACTCTACGAGCAGTACTTC.

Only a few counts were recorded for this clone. CDR3 loop: CASSLRAAGGPSGYEQYF. The DNA for the CDR3 is TGTGCCAGCAGCTTAAGGGCGGCGGGAGGTCCTTCTGGCTACGAGCAGTACTTC. This rearrangement joins TRBV7-2 to TRBJ2-7; 8 bases line up with TRBD2. The ends lost 2 bases at V and 3 bases at J; junction bases unmatched: 15. The germline V gene encodes CDR1 SGHTA and CDR2 FQGNSA. The CDR3 totals 18 residues.

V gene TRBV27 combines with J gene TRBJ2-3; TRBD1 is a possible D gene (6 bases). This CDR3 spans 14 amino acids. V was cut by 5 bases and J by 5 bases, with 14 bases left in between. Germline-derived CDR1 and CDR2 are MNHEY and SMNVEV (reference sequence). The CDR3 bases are TGTGCCAGCAGTCGCGCAATCAGGGGAGATACGCAGTATTTT. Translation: CASSRAIRGDTQYF.

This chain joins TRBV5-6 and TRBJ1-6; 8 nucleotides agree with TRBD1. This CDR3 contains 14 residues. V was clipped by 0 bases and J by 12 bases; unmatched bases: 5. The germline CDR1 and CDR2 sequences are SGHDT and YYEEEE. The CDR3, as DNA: TGTGCCAGCAGCTTGGACAGGGGGTTTCAACCCCTCCACTTT. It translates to CASSLDRGFQPLHF.

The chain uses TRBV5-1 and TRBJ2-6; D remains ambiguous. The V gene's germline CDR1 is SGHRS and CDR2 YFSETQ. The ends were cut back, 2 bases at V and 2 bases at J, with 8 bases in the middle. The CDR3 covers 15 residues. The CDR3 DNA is TGCGCCAGCAGCTTAGGCAGCGCTGGGGCCAACGTCCTGACTTTC. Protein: CASSLGSAGANVLTF.

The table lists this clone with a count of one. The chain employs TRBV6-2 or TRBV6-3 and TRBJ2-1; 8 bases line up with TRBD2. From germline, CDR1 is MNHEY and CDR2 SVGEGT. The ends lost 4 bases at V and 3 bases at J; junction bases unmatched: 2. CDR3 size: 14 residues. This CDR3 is CASSLAGNYNEQFF. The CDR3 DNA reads TGTGCCAGCAGTTTAGCGGGGAACTACAATGAGCAGTTCTTC.